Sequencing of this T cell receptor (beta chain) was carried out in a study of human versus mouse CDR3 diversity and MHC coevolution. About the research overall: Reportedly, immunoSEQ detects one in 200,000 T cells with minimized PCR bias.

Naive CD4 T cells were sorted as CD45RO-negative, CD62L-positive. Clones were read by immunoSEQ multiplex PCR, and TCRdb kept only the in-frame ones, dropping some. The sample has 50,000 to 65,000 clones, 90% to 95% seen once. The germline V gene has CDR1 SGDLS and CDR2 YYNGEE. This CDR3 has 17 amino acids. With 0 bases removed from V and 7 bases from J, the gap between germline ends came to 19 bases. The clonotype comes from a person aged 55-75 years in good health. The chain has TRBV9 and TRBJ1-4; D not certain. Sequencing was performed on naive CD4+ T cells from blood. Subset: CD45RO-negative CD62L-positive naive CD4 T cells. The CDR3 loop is CASSVGEKAGGTEKLFF. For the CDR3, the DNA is TGTGCCAGCAGCGTAGGGGAAAAGGCGGGAGGTACTGAAAAACTGTTTTTT.